Ten or more counts support the clone carrying this T cell receptor (beta chain). The sample comes from a study of T-cell reconstitution after alpha-beta-depleted transplantation in children. Unique molecular identifiers were incorporated into the prepared TCRbeta library. TCRdb analysed the PCR reads with MiXCR anew, one entry per CDR3 protein. The sample consists of about 490,000 distinct CDR3 sequences, more than 9% of them appearing once. V lost 3 bases, J lost 4 bases, and 10 bases lay in between. CDR1 and CDR2 from the germline V gene are MDHEN and SYDVKM. The CDR3 totals 13 residues. The TCR was taken from a child aged 2 to 9 with inherited bone marrow failure, due to receive a stem cell transplant. The chain recombines TRBV28 with TRBJ2-7, with D maybe TRBD1 (7 bases). This specimen consisted of PBMCs, obtained before TCRalphabeta/CD19-depleted stem cell transplant. CDR3 nucleotides: TGTGCCAGCAGTTTCAGGGGGAGGTACGAGCAGTACTTC. This sequence encodes CASSFRGRYEQYF.